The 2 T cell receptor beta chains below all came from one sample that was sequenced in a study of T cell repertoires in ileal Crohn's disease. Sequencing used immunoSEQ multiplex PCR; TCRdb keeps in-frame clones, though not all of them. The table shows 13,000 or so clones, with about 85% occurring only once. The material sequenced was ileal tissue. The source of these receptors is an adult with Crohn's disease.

The CDR3 DNA sequence: TGTGCCAGCAGAGGATTAGGGGCAGCCCAATCTCGTTATGGCTACACCTTC. Its protein is CASRGLGAAQSRYGYTF. The rearrangement links TRBV27 to TRBJ1-2; D is perhaps TRBD1 (5 bases). Trimming took off 6 bases at V and 5 bases at J, with 25 bases between the two ends. This CDR3 is built from 17 residues. Germline lookup yields CDR1 MNHEY and CDR2 SMNVEV (reference sequence).

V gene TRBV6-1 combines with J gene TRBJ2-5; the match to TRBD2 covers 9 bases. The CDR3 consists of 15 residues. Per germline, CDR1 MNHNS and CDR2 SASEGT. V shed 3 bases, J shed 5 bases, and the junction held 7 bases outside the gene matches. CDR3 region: CASSETAGGRETQYF. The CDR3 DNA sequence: TGTGCCAGCAGTGAGACAGCGGGAGGACGCGAGACCCAGTACTTC.